A single sample gave rise to the 23 T cell receptor beta chains below, sequenced in a study of T-cell reconstitution after alpha-beta-depleted transplantation in children (dated by TCRdb to the mid-2010s). Overall study outcomes, separate from this receptor: Over subsequent months, a decline in hyperexpanded clone frequencies was noted, and after one year, T-cell counts and TCRbeta diversity were mostly ascribed to newly produced T cells.

The library came from PCR. The sequencer listed for this sample is Illumina HiSeq 2500. To normalize quantification of the TCRbeta repertoire, the TCR libraries were built with molecular barcoding that relied on unique molecular identifiers. TCRdb cleaned the public reads at Q25 with fastp, built clones with MiXCR and kept in-frame beta chains. Identical CDR3 protein sequences are pooled into one entry, listed with their most common genes and DNA. The table for this sample lists some 300,000 distinct CDR3 sequences; around 7.3% of them were counted only once. The leading ten clones occupy about 8.2% of the sample. No cognate antigen is known for these TCRs. What this sample's treatment or condition label stands for: allogeneic hematopoietic cell transplantation with graft depleted of TCRalphabeta T cells and CD19 B cells. Sequencing used peripheral blood, obtained 360 days after TCRalphabeta/CD19-depleted stem cell transplant. These receptors were collected from a female patient aged 2 to 10 who had a stem cell transplant for Fanconi anemia, so the T cells may come from the graft donor.

This clonotype has only a few counts. V is TRBV7-9 and J is TRBJ2-1; D not resolved. The CDR3 is made up of 14 amino acids. V was clipped by 5 bases and J by 8 bases, with 16 bases between them. CDR1 is SEHNR and CDR2 is FQNEAQ in the germline V gene (reference sequence). DNA for the CDR3: TGTGCCAGCAGCCAAACAAGGGTCTTCGATGAGCAGTTCTTC. The encoded protein is CASSQTRVFDEQFF.

V usage is TRBV3-1 and J usage is TRBJ1-2; tentatively, D is TRBD1 (5 bases). CDR1 is LGHDT, CDR2 YNNKEL, per germline (reference sequence). The CDR3 is 14 amino acids. Trimming removed 3 bases at V and 2 bases at J, with 10 bases between. The CDR3 DNA sequence: TGTGCCAGCAGCCAGGAGGGGAGGAACTATGGCTACACCTTC. It yields the protein CASSQEGRNYGYTF.

This clonotype was seen many times. The V call is TRBV10-3, the J call TRBJ1-1, with a possible D match to TRBD1 (6 bases). CDR3 length: 13 amino acids. The germline V and J ends were trimmed by 0 bases and 4 bases, with 6 bases remaining between them. Germline assignment: CDR1 ENHRY and CDR2 SYGVKD. The CDR3 nucleotides read TGTGCCATCAGTGAGTCAGGGGGCACTGAAGCTTTCTTT. Translated, it gives CAISESGGTEAFF.

The chain joins TRBV6-2 or TRBV6-3 to TRBJ1-1, with a possible D match to TRBD1 (5 bases). The ends were cut back, 5 bases at V and 4 bases at J, with 8 bases in the middle. This CDR3 contains 12 residues. Germline V gene data show CDR1 as MNHEY and CDR2 as SVGEGT. The CDR3 loop reads CASSRGFTEAFF. The CDR3 coding sequence is TGTGCCAGCAGTCGGGGCTTCACTGAAGCTTTCTTT.

This clonotype has at least ten counts. J is TRBJ2-7 and V is TRBV12-3 or TRBV12-4; no firm D call. V was clipped by 5 bases and J by 10 bases, with 21 bases between them. This CDR3 spans 14 amino acids. The CDR3 spells CASSIGRVGTEQYF. In DNA, the CDR3 is TGTGCCAGCAGTATCGGAAGGGTCGGTACTGAACAGTACTTC.

This clonotype was counted only a few times. This chain uses TRBV5-1 with TRBJ1-1, with no clear D. The CDR3 spans 13 residues. Trimming removed 4 bases from V and 3 bases from J, with 10 bases in between. Germline V gives CDR1 SGHRS, CDR2 YFSETQ. CDR3 region: CASSPDPHTEAFF. DNA for the CDR3: TGCGCCAGCAGCCCAGATCCTCACACTGAAGCTTTCTTT. The full variable domain, with the rest looked up from reference TRBV5-1 and TRBJ1-1, is KAGVTQTPRYLIKTRGQQVTLSCSPISGHRSVSWYQQTPGQGLQFLFEYFSETQRNKGNFPGRFSGRQFSNSRSEMNVSTLELGDSALYLCASSPDPHTEAFFGQGTRLTVV.

For this clonotype: Without the conserved terminal phenylalanine or tryptophan, this CDR3 likely stems from a read error. The chain uses TRBV4-3 and TRBJ1-3; D unclear. The CDR3 extends over 14 amino acids. Germline V gives CDR1 LGHNA, CDR2 YSLEER. V was cut by 3 bases and J by 0 bases, with 6 bases left in between. The CDR3 reads CASSQEFSGNTIYC. As DNA, the CDR3 is TGCGCCAGCAGCCAGGAGTTCTCTGGAAACACCATATATTGT.

This clonotype was observed many times. J is TRBJ1-2 and V is TRBV20-1; the D gene is possibly TRBD1 (6 bases). Germline CDR1 is DFQATT and CDR2 is SNEGSKA (reference sequence). Trimming left V 3 bases short and J 2 bases short, with 16 bases between. The CDR3 runs 15 residues. The CDR3 DNA is TGCAGTGCTAGCATGGGGGCGGCTGAAAACTATGGCTACACCTTC. Protein: CSASMGAAENYGYTF.

This clonotype was found many times. The V gene is TRBV5-1, the J gene TRBJ2-7, with D possibly matching TRBD1 (6 bases). CDR1 SGHRS and CDR2 YFSETQ come from the germline V gene. This CDR3 contains 17 residues. V lost 4 bases and J 6 bases, leaving 26 bases between the germline ends. The CDR3 nucleotides read TGCGCCAGCAGCAAACAGGGTATGGTGGTATCTTCTCCCGAGCAGTACTTC. As protein: CASSKQGMVVSSPEQYF.

This clonotype came up a few times. J is TRBJ2-6 and V is TRBV6-1; D not certain. The V gene's germline CDR1 is MNHNS and CDR2 SASEGT. The V end was cut by 4 bases, the J end by 2 bases, with 6 bases between. The CDR3 length is 14 residues. The CDR3 region is CASSVSTGANVLTF. CDR3 in DNA: TGTGCCAGCAGTGTTTCCACTGGGGCCAACGTCCTGACTTTC.

This clonotype was counted many times. The V call is TRBV12-3 or TRBV12-4, the J call TRBJ2-4, with D tentatively TRBD1 (5 bases). CDR3 size: 16 residues. Trimming left V 6 bases short and J 0 bases short, with 15 bases between. CDR3 in amino acids: CASSLRRGRAKNIQYF. The CDR3 region has the DNA TGTGCCAGCAGCTTACGTAGGGGTAGAGCCAAAAACATTCAGTACTTC.

The rearrangement joins TRBV18 to TRBJ1-6; tentatively, D is TRBD1 (5 bases). The V end lost 3 bases, the J end lost 14 bases, and 14 bases lay between the germline ends. Germline V lookup: CDR1 KGHSH, CDR2 LQKENI. The CDR3 loop spans 13 amino acids. CDR3 DNA: TGTGCCAGCTCACCGGGACGGTGGGTATCCCTCCACTTT. It specifies CASSPGRWVSLHF. The full variable domain, its missing parts supplied by reference TRBV18 and TRBJ1-6, is NAGVMQNPRHLVRRRGQEARLRCSPMKGHSHVYWYRQLPEEGLKFMVYLQKENIIDESGMPKERFSAEFPKEGPSILRIQQVVRGDSAAYFCASSPGRWVSLHFGNGTRLTVT.

In this sample, this clonotype turned up a few times. The chain recombines TRBV5-1 with TRBJ1-2; 7 nucleotides align to TRBD1. The CDR3 runs to 14 residues. V was pared by 0 bases and J by 4 bases, with 3 bases of the junction left unmatched. Looked up from germline, CDR1 is SGHRS and CDR2 is YFSETQ. The CDR3 here is CASSLGRGTYGYTF. The CDR3 DNA sequence: TGCGCCAGCAGCTTGGGCAGGGGGACCTATGGCTACACCTTC.

The gene calls are TRBV3-1 and TRBJ2-4; 9 bases line up with TRBD1. V dropped 5 bases and J dropped 0; count of bases not matched to a gene: 8. This CDR3 region has 17 residues. CDR1 is LGHDT and CDR2 is YNNKEL in the germline V gene (reference sequence). The CDR3 DNA reads as TGTGCCAGCAGCGAAACCCCGGGACAGGGAGCCAAAAACATTCAGTACTTC. This encodes CASSETPGQGAKNIQYF.

The table lists this clonotype with a few counts. The chain recombines TRBV3-1 with TRBJ2-3; the D is unclear. This CDR3 has 15 amino acids. CDR1 and CDR2 (germline): LGHDT, YNNKEL (reference sequence). Trimming removed 6 bases at V and 4 bases at J, with 17 bases between. CDR3 region: CASSQDGSLSDTQYF. The CDR3 nucleotides are TGTGCCAGCAGTCAGGACGGGTCCCTTTCAGATACGCAGTATTTT.

This clonotype was seen repeatedly, ten times or more. This rearrangement joins TRBV6-1 to TRBJ2-1; the match to TRBD2 covers 9 bases. The trim removed 1 base at V and 8 bases at J, leaving 15 bases unmatched. Germline CDR1 reads MNHNS; CDR2 reads SASEGT. CDR3 length equals 18 residues. The CDR3 reads CASSEDPGLALRSYEQFF. Here the CDR3 DNA reads TGTGCCAGCAGTGAAGACCCGGGACTAGCTCTGAGGTCGTATGAGCAGTTCTTC.

The DNA for the CDR3 is TGCAGTGCTAGAGATTCCCGACTAGCGGGCGCCACCGGGGAGCTGTTTTTT. Its translation is CSARDSRLAGATGELFF. The V call is TRBV20-1, the J call TRBJ2-2; 10 bases line up with TRBD2. The length of the CDR3 is 17 residues. Looked up from germline, CDR1 is DFQATT and CDR2 is SNEGSKA (reference sequence). V shed 0 bases and J 4 bases; nucleotides not matched to a gene: 8.

A few counts support this clonotype. The chain joins TRBV27 to TRBJ1-1; no definite D call. The V and J ends lost 2 bases and 5 bases respectively, with 9 bases between them. CDR3 length: 13 amino acids. Germline V gene data show CDR1 as MNHEY and CDR2 as SMNVEV (reference sequence). The DNA of the CDR3 is TGTGCCAGCAGTTTAGGGGTGTGGACTGAAGCTTTCTTT. Translation gives CASSLGVWTEAFF.

The chain employs TRBV9 and TRBJ2-7; D may correspond to TRBD1 or TRBD2 (5 bases each). V lost 4 bases and J 3 bases, leaving 20 bases between the germline ends. Germline CDR1 and CDR2: SGDLS and YYNGEE. There are 16 residues in the CDR3. CDR3 sequence reads: CASSPRFTGTDYEQYF. The CDR3 bases are TGTGCCAGCAGCCCAAGGTTCACCGGGACCGACTACGAGCAGTACTTC.

In its sample, this clonotype was seen once. A much larger clone is a single base away; this may be a read error. The chain recombines TRBV9 with TRBJ2-1, with D unresolved. Germline-derived CDR1 and CDR2 are SGDLS and YYNGEE. CDR3 length: 13 residues. The CDR3 protein is CACSVVQGNEQFF. The DNA for the CDR3 is TGTGCCTGCAGCGTAGTCCAAGGGAATGAGCAGTTCTTC.

This clonotype was recorded at least ten times. The chain recombines TRBV5-1 with TRBJ2-5, with a possible D match to TRBD2 (5 bases). Germline V gene data show CDR1 as SGHRS and CDR2 as YFSETQ. The CDR3 has 11 residues. V was clipped by 6 bases and J by 7 bases, with 10 bases between them. The CDR3 loop is CASIGGRTQYF. The CDR3 coding sequence is TGCGCCAGCATCGGAGGAAGGACCCAGTACTTC. Drawing the rest from reference TRBV5-1 and TRBJ2-5, the complete variable domain is KAGVTQTPRYLIKTRGQQVTLSCSPISGHRSVSWYQQTPGQGLQFLFEYFSETQRNKGNFPGRFSGRQFSNSRSEMNVSTLELGDSALYLCASIGGRTQYFGPGTRLLVL.

This clonotype was detected many times. V and J are TRBV29-1 and TRBJ1-3; possible D gene TRBD1, 6 bases. Trimming removed 4 bases from V and 4 bases from J, with 8 bases in between. CDR3 length: 12 residues. Germline V lookup: CDR1 SQVTM, CDR2 ANQGSEA. The CDR3 here is CSVGTAGNTIYF. The DNA of the CDR3 is TGCAGCGTTGGGACAGCAGGAAACACCATATATTTT.

This clonotype turned up a few times. The V call is TRBV28, the J call TRBJ2-7; 13 bases fit TRBD2. Germline loops: CDR1 MDHEN, CDR2 SYDVKM. V shed 4 bases, J shed 2 bases, and the junction held 8 bases outside the gene matches. This CDR3 is built from 17 residues. Here the CDR3 reads CASSSSWGLAGTYEQYV. The CDR3 DNA reads TGTGCCAGCAGTTCCTCCTGGGGACTAGCGGGGACCTACGAGCAGTACGTC.